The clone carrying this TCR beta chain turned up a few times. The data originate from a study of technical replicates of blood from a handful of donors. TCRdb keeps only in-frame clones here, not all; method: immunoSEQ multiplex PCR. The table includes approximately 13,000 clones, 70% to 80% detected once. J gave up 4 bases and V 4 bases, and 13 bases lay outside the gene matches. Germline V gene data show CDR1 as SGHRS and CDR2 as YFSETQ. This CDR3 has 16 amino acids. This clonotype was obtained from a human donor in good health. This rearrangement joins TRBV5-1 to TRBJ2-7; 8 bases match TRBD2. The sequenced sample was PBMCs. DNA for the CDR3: TGCGCCAGCAGCCCCCTGGCCGGGAGGGCCACTTACGAGCAGTACTTC. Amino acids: CASSPLAGRATYEQYF. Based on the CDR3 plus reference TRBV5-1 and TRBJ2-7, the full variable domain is KAGVTQTPRYLIKTRGQQVTLSCSPISGHRSVSWYQQTPGQGLQFLFEYFSETQRNKGNFPGRFSGRQFSNSRSEMNVSTLELGDSALYLCASSPLAGRATYEQYFGPGTRLTVT.